This is a list of T cell receptor beta chains from one sample in a study of T cells in Graves' hyperthyroidism and ophthalmopathy. TCRdb passed the multiplex PCR reads through MiXCR, listing each CDR3 protein once. The profile shows under 40,000 distinct CDR3 sequences, about 53% of them singletons. The sample consisted of blood. The receptors originated from a middle-aged woman with Graves' ophthalmopathy. The CDR3 runs from the conserved cysteine through the conserved F or W. The D gene is left open where the match is weak. Clone size is given for some rows only: seen once, a few or many times, or a class if the clone is expanded.

D gene,clone size,J gene,V gene,CDR3 DNA,CDR3 protein
TRBD1,many,TRBJ2-7,TRBV14,TGTGCCAGCAGCATGAGCAGGGGGTTTGATTCCTACGAGCAGTACTTC,CASSMSRGFDSYEQYF
.,medium-sized,TRBJ2-7,TRBV10-3,TGTGCCATCAGCGGGGAGGCTGAGCAGTACTTC,CAISGEAEQYF
.,.,TRBJ2-5,TRBV7-9,TGTGCCAGCAGCTCCCGCGCGGGGCGAGAGACCCAGTACTTC,CASSSRAGRETQYF
.,few,TRBJ2-5,TRBV10-1,TGCGCCAGCAGTGAGTTTTCAGGGGAAGGAGAGACCCAGTACTTC,CASSEFSGEGETQYF
.,.,TRBJ1-5,TRBV19,TGTGCCAGTAGCCGTCGAGGGGACTCGAATAGCTACGAGCATTTT,CASSRRGDSNSYEHF
TRBD2,.,TRBJ2-3,TRBV25-1,TGTGCCACCGGGACTAGCGGGTCAGATACGCAGTATTTT,CATGTSGSDTQYF
.,medium-sized,TRBJ2-2,TRBV7-2,TGTGCCAGCAGCCCCGGACTTATGAACACCGGGGAGCTGTTTTTT,CASSPGLMNTGELFF
.,.,TRBJ1-1,TRBV14,TGTGCCAGCAGCATGAGCAGGGGAAACACTGAAGCTTTCTTT,CASSMSRGNTEAFF
.,many,TRBJ2-5,TRBV7-2,TGTGCCAGCAGCTTAGGTGTCGGGTCCAGGGAGACCCAGTACTTC,CASSLGVGSRETQYF
.,many,TRBJ1-2,TRBV5-1,TGCGCCAGCAGCCTTGCTGGGGGGGAGGCCTACACCTTC,CASSLAGGEAYTF
TRBD1,many,TRBJ2-7,TRBV18,TGTGCCAGCTCCCGGGACAGAACTTACGAGCAGTACTTC,CASSRDRTYEQYF
TRBD1,many,TRBJ2-7,TRBV6-5,TGTGCCAGCAGCACCCTCCGGGACAGGGAAAGCGAGCAGTACTTC,CASSTLRDRESEQYF
.,.,TRBJ1-1,TRBV12-3/TRBV12-4,TGTGCCAGCAGACTAGGCGGGGGCACTGAAGCTTTCTTT,CASRLGGGTEAFF
TRBD2,many,TRBJ2-7,TRBV4-3,TGCGCCAGCAGCCAAGCGGTGAGCGGGGCCCTCTACGAGCAGTACTTC,CASSQAVSGALYEQYF
.,.,TRBJ1-3,TRBV19,TGCGCCAGTAGTATACAGGGATCCTACTCTGGAAACACCATATATTTT,CASSIQGSYSGNTIYF
.,.,TRBJ1-2,TRBV29-1,TGCAGCGTTGGGGGGAGTACTTATGGCTACACCTTC,CSVGGSTYGYTF
.,many,TRBJ1-1,TRBV19,TGTGCCAGTAGTAAAGGACAGAACACTGAAGCTTTCTTT,CASSKGQNTEAFF
.,.,TRBJ1-1,TRBV19,TGTGCCAGTAATGTGCTTCTGGGGGTTCGAGCTTTCTTT,CASNVLLGVRAFF
TRBD2,many,TRBJ2-3,TRBV7-6,TGTGCCAGCAGCCCTAGGCTAGCGGGATCTAGCACAGATACGCAGTATTTT,CASSPRLAGSSTDTQYF
TRBD1,.,TRBJ1-4,TRBV7-8,TGTGCCAGCAGCACCCGCAGGGGGAACGGCACTAATGAAAAACTGTTTTTT,CASSTRRGNGTNEKLFF
.,many,TRBJ2-3,TRBV11-3,TGTGCCAGCAGCGGCTCCGTGGGCCGTAGCACAGATACGCAGTATTTT,CASSGSVGRSTDTQYF
.,.,TRBJ1-2,TRBV12-3/TRBV12-4,TGTGCCAGCAGTTTGGTCAGAGGGGCTTACTATGGCTACACCTTC,CASSLVRGAYYGYTF
.,.,TRBJ1-5,TRBV7-9,TGTGCCACCCTGAACGTGACTCAGCCCCAGCATTTT,CATLNVTQPQHF
TRBD1,many,TRBJ1-5,TRBV25-1,TGTGCCAGCAGTGAGGACAGGGGCAATCAGCCCCAGCATTTT,CASSEDRGNQPQHF
TRBD2,many,TRBJ2-3,TRBV11-2,TGTGCCAGCAGCTTTTATGGGGAGCTAGCGGGGGACACAGATACGCAGTATTTT,CASSFYGELAGDTDTQYF
.,many,TRBJ1-1,TRBV14,TGTGCCAGCAGCCAAGAGATGAACACTGAAGCTTTCTTT,CASSQEMNTEAFF
.,.,TRBJ2-2,TRBV29-1,TGCAGCGTTGAGTTACTAGCGAACACCGGGGAGCTGTTTTTT,CSVELLANTGELFF
.,.,TRBJ2-1,TRBV5-1,TGCGCCAGCAGCTTAAGCGCGGCGCAGTTCTTC,CASSLSAAQFF
TRBD1,.,TRBJ1-2,TRBV29-1,TGCAGCGTCGGGACAGGGGACTATGGCTACACCTTC,CSVGTGDYGYTF
.,medium-sized,TRBJ1-1,TRBV7-7,TGTGCTAGCAGTCCCGGACCCAACACTGAAGCTTTCTTT,CASSPGPNTEAFF
.,.,TRBJ1-1,TRBV7-9,TGTGCCAGCAGCTTAGACAGCTACTCTGGAAACACTGAAGCTTTCTTT,CASSLDSYSGNTEAFF
TRBD2,once,TRBJ2-5,TRBV25-1,TGTGCCAGCAGTGAAGGACTAGCGGGGGTCCAAGAGACCCAGTACTTC,CASSEGLAGVQETQYF
.,once,TRBJ1-1,TRBV2,TGTGCCAGCAGTGAATGGAGGGGCACTGAAGCTTTCTTT,CASSEWRGTEAFF
TRBD1,many,TRBJ1-4,TRBV20-1,TGCAGTGCTTCCCAGGGGGCAAATGAAAAACTGTTTTTT,CSASQGANEKLFF
.,.,TRBJ2-3,TRBV5-6,TGTGCCAGCAGCACGGGAGAGGGCACAGATACGCAGTATTTT,CASSTGEGTDTQYF
.,medium-sized,TRBJ2-1,TRBV7-9,TGTGCCAGCAGCTTAAGTGACAGCTACAATGAGCAGTTCTTC,CASSLSDSYNEQFF
TRBD1,many,TRBJ2-5,TRBV11-2,TGTGCCAGCAGCTCCACCGGGACAGCCCCCGGGACCCAGTACTTC,CASSSTGTAPGTQYF